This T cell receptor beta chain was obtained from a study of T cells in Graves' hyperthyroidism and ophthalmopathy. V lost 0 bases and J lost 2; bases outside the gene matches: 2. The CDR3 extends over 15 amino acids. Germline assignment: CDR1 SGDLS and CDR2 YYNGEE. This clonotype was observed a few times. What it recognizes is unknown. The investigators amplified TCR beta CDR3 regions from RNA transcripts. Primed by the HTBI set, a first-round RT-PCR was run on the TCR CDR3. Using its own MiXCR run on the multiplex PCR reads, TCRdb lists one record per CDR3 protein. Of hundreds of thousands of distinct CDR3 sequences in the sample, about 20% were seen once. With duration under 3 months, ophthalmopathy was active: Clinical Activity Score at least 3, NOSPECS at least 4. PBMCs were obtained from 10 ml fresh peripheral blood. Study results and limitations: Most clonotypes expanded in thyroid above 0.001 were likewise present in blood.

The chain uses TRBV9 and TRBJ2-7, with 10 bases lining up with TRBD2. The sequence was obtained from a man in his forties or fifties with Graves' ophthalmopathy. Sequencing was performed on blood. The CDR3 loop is CASSVEGTSAYEQYF. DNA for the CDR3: TGTGCCAGCAGCGTAGAAGGGACTAGCGCCTACGAGCAGTACTTC.